The rows below give T cell receptor beta chains drawn from one sample of a study of cytomegalovirus exposure and HLA in healthy donors. TCRdb keeps only in-frame clones here, not all; method: immunoSEQ multiplex PCR. The sample has about 74,000 clones; approximately 94% are singletons. The sequenced sample was PBMCs. These receptors came from a woman between 18 and 29 years old in good health and CMV-seropositive. Both conserved end residues are trimmed from each CDR3. Each record gives: J gene, V gene, CDR3 protein.

TRBJ2-3 TRBV9 ASSVSTMSTDTQY
TRBJ1-2 TRBV28 ASSLLDSGYGYT
TRBJ1-2 TRBV6-1 ASSEEQGVYYGYT
TRBJ1-1 TRBV1 TSSPQGGRGRTEAF
TRBJ1-1 TRBV9 ASSVLGDRSTEAF
TRBJ2-6 TRBV15 ATSRALNSGANVLT
TRBJ2-2 TRBV5-3 ARSLPPFTVTGELF
TRBJ2-1 TRBV15 ATSRAPLTSGSSYNEQF
TRBJ1-1 TRBV5-1 ASSLTGKEAF
TRBJ1-1 TRBV5-1 ASSFRQGDTEAF
TRBJ2-7 TRBV21-1 ASSKDCTGSSYEQY
TRBJ2-1 TRBV7-2 ASNPTGGAYNEQF
TRBJ2-3 TRBV10-3 AISEETSTDTQY
TRBJ1-2 TRBV5-1 ASSWGQGFYGYT
TRBJ1-6 TRBV11-3 ASSPSGQGNLSLH
TRBJ1-3 TRBV6-1 ASSPNTQLGTIY
TRBJ2-7 TRBV30 AGSPRGSPYEQY
TRBJ2-7 TRBV7-8 ASSFQAFPGGETYEQY
TRBJ1-2 TRBV19 ASSIRGQGAHGYT